The next 31 T cell receptor beta chains were all read from a single sample in a study of CD8 T cells in ankylosing spondylitis. MiXCR, applied by TCRdb to the 5' RACE reads, yields one record per CDR3 protein. The sample has fewer than 250,000 distinct CDR3 sequences, 25% to 30% seen once; the top ten hold under 8%. The sequenced material came from blood, either unsorted or a sorted T cell fraction (not recorded which). The receptors come from a male donor with ankylosing spondylitis or in good health (not recorded which).

V usage is TRBV5-6 and J usage is TRBJ2-3; D perhaps matches TRBD1 (5 bases). Germline-derived CDR1 and CDR2 are SGHDT and YYEEEE. The CDR3 has 12 residues. Deletions cut 4 bases from V and 6 bases from J, with 9 bases between. The CDR3 protein is CASSPAGDTQYF. The CDR3, as DNA: TGTGCCAGCAGCCCGGCAGGGGATACGCAGTATTTT.

The chain has TRBV6-5 and TRBJ1-6; a possible D gene is TRBD1 (5 bases). V shed 4 bases and J shed 6 bases, with 10 bases lying between them. Germline CDR1 is MNHEY and CDR2 is SVGAGI. The CDR3 is made up of 14 amino acids. Written as DNA, the CDR3 is TGTGCCAGCAGTTGGGGACGGCGTAATTCACCCCTCCACTTT. Translated, it gives CASSWGRRNSPLHF.

This clonotype has only a few counts. The chain is built from TRBV20-1 and TRBJ2-5; D is unclear. Germline V gene data show CDR1 as DFQATT and CDR2 as SNEGSKA (reference sequence). The CDR3 runs 12 residues. V lost 4 bases to trimming and J lost 4 bases, with 10 bases between them. The CDR3 DNA reads as TGCAGTGCTATTGACGCCGGAGAGACCCAGTACTTC. Its protein product is CSAIDAGETQYF.

This chain links TRBV28 with TRBJ2-5, with 8 bases aligning to TRBD1. Germline trimming cut 8 bases from V and 2 bases from J; bases unmatched to any gene: 7. The CDR3 runs 14 residues. Germline loops: CDR1 MDHEN, CDR2 SYDVKM. This chain's CDR3 is CASCPGTGQETQYF. The CDR3 DNA follows: TGTGCCAGCTGTCCTGGGACAGGACAAGAGACCCAGTACTTC.

This clonotype was counted a few times. The chain recombines TRBV5-5 with TRBJ2-3; D not certain. This CDR3 has 12 residues. Germline V CDR1 and CDR2: SGHKS, YYEKEE (reference sequence). V was pared by 0 bases and J by 5 bases, with 4 bases between. CDR3 sequence reads: CASSLGVDTQYF. The CDR3 coding sequence is TGTGCCAGCAGCTTGGGTGTAGATACGCAGTATTTT.

This clonotype was detected many times. V is TRBV7-2 and J is TRBJ2-1; TRBD1 is a possible D gene (6 bases). Germline values: CDR1 SGHTA, CDR2 FQGNSA. Trimming stripped 0 bases from V and 7 bases from J, with 10 bases between. The CDR3 has 14 amino acids. CDR3 sequence reads: CASSLATGTNEQFF. The CDR3 region has the DNA TGTGCCAGCAGCTTAGCCACCGGGACAAATGAGCAGTTCTTC.

This clonotype was seen many times. V usage is TRBV27 and J usage is TRBJ1-2; tentative D call: TRBD1 (6 bases). V gave up 6 bases and J gave up 0 bases, with 8 bases separating them. The germline V gene encodes CDR1 MNHEY and CDR2 SMNVEV (reference sequence). The CDR3 sequence is 13 residues long. The CDR3 DNA follows: TGTGCCAGCAGACAGGGAGCTAACTATGGCTACACCTTC. This gives the protein CASRQGANYGYTF.

This clonotype showed up many times. This chain uses TRBV29-1 with TRBJ2-1; D gene ambiguous. Germline V gene sequence: CDR1 SQVTM, CDR2 ANQGSEA. Trimming left V 6 bases short and J 4 bases short, with 4 bases between. The CDR3 length is 10 residues. The DNA for the CDR3 is TGCAGCGTCGGATACAATGAGCAGTTCTTC. Its protein product is CSVGYNEQFF.

This clonotype was seen many times. The rearrangement joins TRBV23-1 to TRBJ2-1, with a tentative D call TRBD1 (6 bases). TRBV23-1 is assigned to the ORF class and has an uncertain function. V shed 4 bases and J shed 14 bases, with 33 bases lying between them. The CDR3 loop spans 18 amino acids. The CDR3 protein is CASSRKDQGLPPVNSKFF. The CDR3 nucleotides are TGCGCCAGCAGTCGCAAGGACCAGGGGCTGCCACCTGTAAATTCGAAGTTCTTC.

This clonotype came up many times. The V call is TRBV6-5, the J call TRBJ1-6, with D uncertain. V lost 3 bases and J 17 bases, leaving 20 bases between the germline ends. Germline lookup yields CDR1 MNHEY and CDR2 SVGAGI. The CDR3 covers 14 residues. CDR3 nucleotides: TGTGCCAGCAGTTATAGGCACCAAAGCTACAGCGTCCACTTT. Amino acids: CASSYRHQSYSVHF.

The chain joins TRBV10-3 to TRBJ1-2; D gene uncertain. Germline assignment: CDR1 ENHRY and CDR2 SYGVKD. The germline V and J ends were trimmed by 3 bases and 4 bases, with 9 bases remaining between them. CDR3 size: 13 residues. The CDR3 bases are TGTGCCATCAGTGATTTTCCAGGCTATGGCTACACCTTC. Translating it yields CAISDFPGYGYTF.

The chain couples TRBV5-1 to TRBJ2-3, with 9 bases fitting TRBD2. From germline, CDR1 is SGHRS and CDR2 YFSETQ. Trimming took 4 bases from V and 7 from J; bases not matched to a gene: 7. This CDR3 is built from 14 residues. Here the CDR3 DNA reads TGCGCCAGCAGCCCGGGACTAGCAACCCATACGCAGTATTTT. As protein: CASSPGLATHTQYF.

This clonotype was counted many times. The chain links TRBV12-5 to TRBJ2-1; D may be TRBD1 (5 bases). V dropped 1 base and J dropped 7 bases, with 20 bases sitting between them. CDR3 length equals 17 residues. Germline lookup yields CDR1 LGHNT and CDR2 FRNRAP. CDR3 amino acids: CASGLGLGGRATNEQFF. DNA of the CDR3: TGTGCTAGTGGTTTGGGCCTTGGCGGCAGGGCGACGAATGAGCAGTTCTTC. Together with reference TRBV12-5 and TRBJ2-1, the CDR3 gives the full variable domain: DARVTQTPRHKVTEMGQEVTMRCQPILGHNTVFWYRQTMMQGLELLAYFRNRAPLDDSGMPKDRFSAEMPDATLATLKIQPSEPRDSAVYFCASGLGLGGRATNEQFFGPGTRLTVL.

The rearrangement joins TRBV29-1 to TRBJ2-3; 10 nucleotides agree with TRBD2. The CDR3 covers 14 residues. Per germline, CDR1 SQVTM and CDR2 ANQGSEA. V lost 5 bases and J lost 2; bases outside the gene matches: 4. The CDR3 protein is CSVRAGGVTDTQYF. The CDR3 DNA follows: TGCAGCGTTCGAGCGGGAGGGGTCACAGATACGCAGTATTTT.

This clonotype appeared many times. The V gene is TRBV4-2, the J gene TRBJ1-2; no clear D. The V end was cut by 4 bases, the J end by 2 bases, with 11 bases between. The CDR3 runs to 14 residues. Germline CDR1 reads LGHNA; CDR2 reads YNFKEQ. CDR3 nucleotide sequence: TGTGCCAGCAGCCCCCGAGGAGGGAACTATGGCTACACCTTC. Its protein is CASSPRGGNYGYTF.

This clonotype was observed a handful of times. V usage is TRBV19 and J usage is TRBJ2-1, with D unclear. The CDR3 totals 15 residues. CDR1 and CDR2 from the germline V gene are LNHDA and SQIVND (reference sequence). V shed 4 bases and J shed 5 bases, with 15 bases lying between them. The CDR3 nucleotides are TGTGCCAGTAGTACCTTGGGCTTCCGCAACAATGAGCAGTTCTTC. Amino acids: CASSTLGFRNNEQFF.

Ten or more counts support this clonotype. The CDR3 reads CASSSAQGYEQYF. CDR3 coding DNA: TGTGCCAGCAGTTCAGCTCAGGGATACGAGCAGTACTTC. The genes are TRBV6-5 and TRBJ2-7, with a weak D call TRBD1 (5 bases). CDR3 length: 13 residues. Germline CDR1 reads MNHEY; CDR2 reads SVGAGI. Trimming left V 4 bases short and J 4 bases short, with 11 bases between.

This clonotype was seen at least ten times. The chain carries TRBV5-1 and TRBJ2-5; 7 nucleotides line up with TRBD1. Germline CDR1 reads SGHRS; CDR2 reads YFSETQ. The V gene end was trimmed by 0 bases and the J gene end by 5 bases; junction bases not matched to a gene: 4. CDR3 length: 14 amino acids. The CDR3 DNA follows: TGCGCCAGCAGCTTGGAACAGGGGACGGAGACCCAGTACTTC. Protein sequence: CASSLEQGTETQYF.

This clonotype was detected ten times or more. The J gene is TRBJ2-7, the V gene TRBV29-1, with a tentative D call TRBD1 (6 bases). V gave up 4 bases and J gave up 0 bases, with 10 bases separating them. Germline V CDR1 and CDR2: SQVTM, ANQGSEA. The CDR3 sequence is 13 residues long. CDR3 sequence reads: CSVGDRRSYEQYF. DNA for the CDR3: TGCAGCGTTGGTGACAGGCGCTCCTACGAGCAGTACTTC.

This clonotype was recorded at least ten times. The J gene is TRBJ2-7, the V gene TRBV5-1, with D maybe TRBD1 (6 bases). CDR1 SGHRS and CDR2 YFSETQ come from the germline V gene. This CDR3 has 14 amino acids. V was pared by 4 bases and J by 0 bases, with 11 bases between. In DNA form, the CDR3 reads TGCGCCAGCAGCGGGACACACGGCTCCTACGAGCAGTACTTC. Translation: CASSGTHGSYEQYF.

The chain joins TRBV15 to TRBJ2-1; 8 positions agree with TRBD1. This CDR3 region has 15 residues. The V segment lost 2 bases and the J segment 8 bases; nucleotides outside the gene matches: 8. Per germline, CDR1 LNHNV and CDR2 YYDKDF (reference sequence). The CDR3 sequence is CATSRSGQGRDEQFF. CDR3 DNA: TGTGCCACCAGCAGATCTGGACAGGGTAGGGATGAGCAGTTCTTC.

This clonotype has at least ten counts. V and J are TRBV20-1 and TRBJ2-1; 7 bases are shared with TRBD2. CDR1 is DFQATT and CDR2 is SNEGSKA in the germline V gene (reference sequence). This CDR3 contains 16 residues. The J segment lost 6 bases and the V segment lost 1 base, leaving 12 bases of the junction unmatched. The CDR3, as DNA: TGCAGTGCTAGAGGGTATCGTAGCGGGCGGGTCAATGAGCAGTTCTTC. As protein: CSARGYRSGRVNEQFF.

The sample holds many counts of this clonotype. V and J are TRBV4-3 and TRBJ2-3, with 7 bases that match TRBD2. This CDR3 comprises 15 residues. Germline trimming cut 8 bases from V and 0 bases from J; bases unmatched to any gene: 8. CDR1 LGHNA and CDR2 YSLEER come from the germline V gene. CDR3 DNA: TGCGCCAGCGGTTGGGGTAGCGGGAGCACAGATACGCAGTATTTT. It codes for CASGWGSGSTDTQYF.

This clonotype has at least ten counts. The chain employs TRBV3-1 and TRBJ1-5; the D gene is possibly TRBD1 (5 bases). With 4 bases removed from V and 10 bases from J, the gap between germline ends came to 17 bases. The CDR3 loop spans 14 amino acids. Germline V gives CDR1 LGHDT, CDR2 YNNKEL (reference sequence). The DNA for the CDR3 is TGTGCCAGCAGCCCGGGGGGTAGCAAGGGTCCCCAGCATTTT. This translates into CASSPGGSKGPQHF. Full variable domain (remainder filled in from reference TRBV3-1 and TRBJ1-5): DTAVSQTPKYLVTQMGNDKSIKCEQNLGHDTMYWYKQDSKKFLKIMFSYNNKELIINETVPNRFSPKSPDKAHLNLHINSLELGDSAVYFCASSPGGSKGPQHFGDGTRLSIL.

This clonotype was observed a few times. This chain connects TRBV5-1 to TRBJ1-1; 8 bases map to TRBD1. The junction had 3 bases not matched to a gene; V was cut back by 4 bases and J by 1 base. Germline CDR1 is SGHRS and CDR2 is YFSETQ. CDR3 length equals 14 residues. As DNA, the CDR3 is TGCGCCAGCAGCATGGGGACAGGGAACACTGAAGCTTTCTTT. Translated, it gives CASSMGTGNTEAFF.

This clonotype was picked up many times. The chain is built from TRBV29-1 and TRBJ2-7, with TRBD2 identical over 10 bases. Per germline, CDR1 SQVTM and CDR2 ANQGSEA. The CDR3 runs to 12 residues. V lost 7 bases and J lost 3; bases outside the gene matches: 3. CDR3 sequence: CSAGTSDYEQYF. The CDR3 region has the DNA TGCAGCGCCGGGACTAGCGACTACGAGCAGTACTTC.

V and J are TRBV20-1 and TRBJ2-7; the D gene is possibly TRBD2 (6 bases). CDR1 and CDR2 from the germline V gene are DFQATT and SNEGSKA (reference sequence). The length of the CDR3 is 15 residues. V lost 6 bases to trimming and J lost 0 bases, with 18 bases between them. The CDR3 region has the DNA TGCAGTGCGCAGCCCCCGGGACTGAGCTCCTACGAGCAGTACTTC. Translating it yields CSAQPPGLSSYEQYF.

At least ten counts were recorded for this clonotype. The chain links TRBV4-2 to TRBJ2-2; no reliable D call. CDR3 length equals 14 residues. Germline CDR1 LGHNA, CDR2 YNFKEQ. Trimming pared 2 bases from V and 5 bases from J, leaving 9 bases between. The CDR3 DNA reads as TGTGCCAGCAGCCAACCTTTGAGAACCGGGGAGCTGTTTTTT. Translation gives CASSQPLRTGELFF.

This rearrangement joins TRBV12-3 or TRBV12-4 to TRBJ2-7; TRBD2 might be the D (6 bases). Trimming took off 1 base at V and 3 bases at J, with 13 bases between the two ends. The CDR3 runs 15 residues. DNA of the CDR3: TGTGCCAGCAGTTTAGGGGATGGGAGGCTCTACGAGCAGTACTTC. Translation: CASSLGDGRLYEQYF.

This clonotype appeared many times. The gene calls are TRBV20-1 and TRBJ2-7; no firm D call. Trimming pared 0 bases from V and 5 bases from J, leaving 14 bases between. CDR3 size: 14 residues. Germline CDR1 and CDR2: DFQATT and SNEGSKA (reference sequence). CDR3 region: CSARDMGLYHEQYF. CDR3 coding DNA: TGCAGTGCTAGAGATATGGGTCTCTACCACGAGCAGTACTTC.

This clonotype turned up a few times. The rearrangement joins TRBV11-2 to TRBJ2-5; TRBD1 matches 7 bases. Losses at the gene ends were 5 bases for V and 6 bases for J; bases not matched to a gene: 9. CDR1 is SGHAT, CDR2 FQNNGV, per germline. The CDR3 loop spans 14 amino acids. The CDR3 sequence is CASSRWDSGKTQYF. The CDR3 bases are TGTGCCAGCAGCCGATGGGACAGTGGAAAGACCCAGTACTTC.